A selection of T cell receptor beta chains follows, all from one sample in a study of blood T cell repertoires in COVID-19. The table came from immunoSEQ multiplex PCR; TCRdb's copy has only in-frame clones and leaves some out. The data show about 40,000 clones, with around 83% seen just once and 2.6% held by the top ten. Sequencing was done on a sample of peripheral blood. Receptors were obtained from a woman aged 55-75 years with acute or convalescent COVID-19. CDR3s include the opening cysteine and the closing phenylalanine or tryptophan. Each record gives: clone size, V gene, CDR3 protein. Clone size is not always given. Where it is, it says once, few, many or a class for expanded clones.

NA,TRBV28,CASSRRGVDSPLHF
once,TRBV9,CASKRVTDEQFF
NA,TRBV5-1,CASRLDREYGYTF
NA,TRBV5-1,CASELGDRFTGELFF
once,TRBV6-6,CASSVQGFEAFF
NA,TRBV5-5,CASSFDTRQGTKRTEAFF
NA,TRBV5-1,CASSLERRGFSYNEQFF
NA,TRBV4-1,CASSQDVGVSGNTIYF
NA,TRBV28,CASSKGTGGSSPLHF
NA,TRBV28,CASSPQDRSNQPQHF
few,TRBV15,CATSADKGVNQPQHF
NA,TRBV18,CASSRIEGPAKNIQYF
NA,TRBV19,CASSPPLRSGRINQPQHF
NA,TRBV20-1,CSASRGQVTDTQYF
NA,TRBV28,CASSFQGSFAIYF
NA,TRBV4-1,CASSQEYGLGYTF
NA,TRBV10-3,CAISRQGEINQPQHF
NA,TRBV19,CASSQRANSPLHF
NA,TRBV14,CASMGQGFGNTIYF
NA,TRBV28,CASSGSTGGLYGYTF
NA,TRBV5-6,CASSWIAGGTGELFF
NA,TRBV9,CASSDRLAGGHYNEQFF
NA,TRBV5-6,CASSWRTPRSGNTIYF
NA,TRBV5-1,CASSLTGPNEKLFF
NA,TRBV2,CASYRDRGREAFF
NA,TRBV7-2,CASSLGVGGFEAFF
NA,TRBV7-8,CASSLRTGNFGNTIYF
few,TRBV24-1,CATSYGGGTDTQYF
NA,TRBV3-1/TRBV3-2,CASSPRLGPGLAGGPGNNEQFF
NA,TRBV5-1,CASSRATGGTMNTEAFF
NA,TRBV10-2,CASSENRGTNEKLFF
NA,TRBV3-1/TRBV3-2,CASSPTGDGYTF
few,TRBV29-1,CSVAFTSGGYEQYF